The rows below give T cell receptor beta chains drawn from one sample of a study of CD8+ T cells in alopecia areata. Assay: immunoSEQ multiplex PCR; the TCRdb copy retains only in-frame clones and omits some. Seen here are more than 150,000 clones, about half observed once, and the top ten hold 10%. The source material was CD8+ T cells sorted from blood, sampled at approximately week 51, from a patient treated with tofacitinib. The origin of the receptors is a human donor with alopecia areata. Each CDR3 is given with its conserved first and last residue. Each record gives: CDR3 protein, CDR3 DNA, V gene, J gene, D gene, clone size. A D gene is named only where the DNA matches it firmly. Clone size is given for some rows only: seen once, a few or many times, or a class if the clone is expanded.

CDR3: CASSLSSNEQFF
DNA: TGTGCCAGCAGCTTAAGTAGCAATGAGCAGTTCTTC
V: TRBV7-2
J: TRBJ2-1
D: .
size: .

CDR3: CASSRGTGDQPQHF
DNA: TGTGCCAGCTCACGAGGGACAGGTGATCAGCCCCAGCATTTT
V: TRBV18
J: TRBJ1-5
D: TRBD1
size: .

CDR3: CASSLSNTEAFF
DNA: TGTGCCAGCAGCTTATCGAACACTGAAGCTTTCTTT
V: TRBV7-8
J: TRBJ1-1
D: .
size: .

CDR3: CASSLGRSNEQFF
DNA: TGTGCCAGCAGCTTAGGCAGGTCGAATGAGCAGTTCTTC
V: TRBV13
J: TRBJ2-1
D: .
size: .

CDR3: CAWSEGQLTYEQYF
DNA: TGTGCCTGGAGTGAGGGTCAGCTTACCTACGAGCAGTACTTC
V: TRBV30
J: TRBJ2-7
D: .
size: .

CDR3: CASSLVGSGDTQYF
DNA: TGTGCCAGCAGCTTAGTGGGGTCCGGAGATACGCAGTATTTT
V: TRBV7-9
J: TRBJ2-3
D: .
size: .

CDR3: CASSYSRVPDTQYF
DNA: TGTGCCAGCAGTTACTCGAGGGTTCCAGATACGCAGTATTTT
V: TRBV6-5
J: TRBJ2-3
D: .
size: few

CDR3: CASRTSDRGVSEQFF
DNA: TGTGCCAGTAGAACCTCCGACAGGGGGGTAAGTGAGCAGTTCTTC
V: TRBV19
J: TRBJ2-1
D: TRBD1
size: few

CDR3: CASSWGGSDTQYF
DNA: TGTGCCAGCAGCTGGGGGGGCTCAGATACGCAGTATTTT
V: TRBV5-6
J: TRBJ2-3
D: .
size: .

CDR3: CASSYSNPRNYGYTF
DNA: TGTGCCAGCAGTTACTCGAACCCACGGAACTATGGCTACACCTTC
V: TRBV6-6
J: TRBJ1-2
D: .
size: .

CDR3: CASTQGRDRSYGYTF
DNA: TGTGCCAGCACACAAGGACGCGACAGAAGCTATGGCTACACCTTC
V: TRBV7-9
J: TRBJ1-2
D: .
size: .

CDR3: CASSLVVGAGGNYEQYF
DNA: TGTGCCAGCAGCTTAGTAGTGGGAGCGGGGGGGAACTACGAGCAGTACTTC
V: TRBV7-9
J: TRBJ2-7
D: TRBD2
size: .

CDR3: CASSQRGPSSYEQYF
DNA: TGCGCCAGCAGCCAAAGAGGGCCGAGCTCCTACGAGCAGTACTTC
V: TRBV4-3
J: TRBJ2-7
D: .
size: .

CDR3: CSVEGARRGLETQYF
DNA: TGCAGCGTTGAAGGGGCACGGAGAGGTTTAGAGACCCAGTACTTC
V: TRBV29-1
J: TRBJ2-5
D: .
size: .

CDR3: CASSLSWDTEAFF
DNA: TGTGCCAGCAGTTTATCGTGGGACACTGAAGCTTTCTTT
V: TRBV27
J: TRBJ1-1
D: .
size: .

CDR3: CASSQAPGLAGVTSSTDTQYF
DNA: TGCGCCAGCAGCCAAGCTCCGGGACTAGCGGGGGTTACCTCTAGCACAGATACGCAGTATTTT
V: TRBV4-1
J: TRBJ2-3
D: TRBD2
size: .

CDR3: CAIRDSYNEQFF
DNA: TGTGCCATCAGGGACAGCTACAATGAGCAGTTCTTC
V: TRBV10-3
J: TRBJ2-1
D: .
size: .

CDR3: CASSSTGIYNSPLHF
DNA: TGTGCCAGCAGCTCCACAGGGATCTATAATTCACCCCTCCACTTT
V: TRBV7-9
J: TRBJ1-6
D: .
size: .

CDR3: CASSLGTEAFF
DNA: TGTGCCAGCAGCTTGGGCACTGAAGCTTTCTTT
V: TRBV5-6
J: TRBJ1-1
D: .
size: .

CDR3: CAWEGDWRDTQYF
DNA: TGTGCCTGGGAAGGGGACTGGAGAGATACGCAGTATTTT
V: TRBV30
J: TRBJ2-3
D: .
size: .

CDR3: CASGEDTGELFF
DNA: TGTGCCAGCGGAGAGGACACCGGGGAGCTGTTTTTT
V: TRBV9
J: TRBJ2-2
D: .
size: .

CDR3: CASRDGGDYEQYF
DNA: TGTGCCAGCAGGGATGGAGGGGACTACGAGCAGTACTTC
V: TRBV27
J: TRBJ2-7
D: .
size: few

CDR3: CASSFFGTGNTGELFF
DNA: TGCGCCAGCAGCTTTTTTGGGACGGGGAACACCGGGGAGCTGTTTTTT
V: TRBV5-1
J: TRBJ2-2
D: .
size: .

CDR3: CASSETGTDYGYTF
DNA: TGTGCCAGCAGTGAAACGGGGACAGACTATGGCTACACCTTC
V: TRBV6-1
J: TRBJ1-2
D: TRBD1
size: .

CDR3: CASSFVGGGAGEQYF
DNA: TGTGCCAGCAGTTTCGTGGGCGGGGGGGCTGGCGAGCAGTACTTC
V: TRBV27
J: TRBJ2-7
D: TRBD2
size: .

CDR3: CASSLLAGDNTGELFF
DNA: TGTGCCAGCAGCTTACTAGCGGGGGACAACACCGGGGAGCTGTTTTTT
V: TRBV5-6
J: TRBJ2-2
D: TRBD2
size: .

CDR3: CASSPWGEGEQYF
DNA: TGTGCCAGCAGCCCATGGGGGGAAGGCGAGCAGTACTTC
V: TRBV9
J: TRBJ2-7
D: .
size: few

CDR3: CASSEHYGYTF
DNA: TGTGCCAGCAGTGAACACTATGGCTACACCTTC
V: TRBV25-1
J: TRBJ1-2
D: .
size: few

CDR3: CASSLRKRDRDSKNIQYF
DNA: TGTGCCAGCAGCTTAAGGAAGCGGGACAGGGATTCCAAAAACATTCAGTACTTC
V: TRBV13
J: TRBJ2-4
D: TRBD1
size: .

CDR3: CASGEYGGNNQPQHF
DNA: TGTGCCAGTGGTGAGTATGGCGGGAACAATCAGCCCCAGCATTTT
V: TRBV19
J: TRBJ1-5
D: .
size: once

CDR3: CASTQDRAGEKLFF
DNA: TGCGCCAGCACCCAGGACAGGGCCGGTGAAAAACTGTTTTTT
V: TRBV5-1
J: TRBJ1-4
D: TRBD1
size: .

CDR3: CAWSGPREEYEQYF
DNA: TGTGCCTGGAGTGGACCCAGGGAGGAATACGAGCAGTACTTC
V: TRBV30
J: TRBJ2-7
D: .
size: .

CDR3: CSACSVTYEQYF
DNA: TGCAGCGCGTGCTCCGTAACCTACGAGCAGTACTTC
V: TRBV29-1
J: TRBJ2-7
D: .
size: .

CDR3: CASSPRTVSSYEQYF
DNA: TGCGCCAGCAGCCCGAGGACAGTGTCCTCCTACGAGCAGTACTTC
V: TRBV5-1
J: TRBJ2-7
D: .
size: .

CDR3: CASSLPGANSPLHF
DNA: TGCGCCAGCAGCTTGCCAGGGGCCAATTCACCCCTCCACTTT
V: TRBV5-1
J: TRBJ1-6
D: .
size: .

CDR3: CASSIRDRAYEQYF
DNA: TGTGCCAGTAGTATAAGGGACAGGGCGTACGAGCAGTACTTC
V: TRBV19
J: TRBJ2-7
D: TRBD1
size: .

CDR3: CASSLDSGDTQYF
DNA: TGTGCCAGCAGCTTGGACAGTGGGGATACGCAGTATTTT
V: TRBV7-8
J: TRBJ2-3
D: .
size: .